The source of this TCR beta chain is a study of Ad26.COV2.S vaccination and SARS-CoV-2 variants. Study findings and constraints: Comparable non-spike TCR breadth was observed in vaccine and placebo recipients. Spike-specific TCR breadth was greater in vaccine than placebo recipients.

Clones were read by immunoSEQ multiplex PCR, and TCRdb kept only the in-frame ones, dropping some. This table holds about 450,000 clones, nearly 90% found once. CDR1 and CDR2 (germline): SGHNT, YYREEE (reference sequence). Trimming removed 0 bases at V and 1 base at J, with 7 bases between. The CDR3 has 14 residues. Treatment denoted: roughly 18 received Ad26.COV2.S at low or high dose, single or two shots; about 5 received placebo; per-sample allocation not given. Each sample was drawn 63 days after the first injection (of vaccine or placebo). In the vaccine, an Ad26 vector expressed the SARS-CoV-2 spike of the Wuhan strain. This clone was detected only once. The antigen is unknown. Within the sample, other DNA sequences also encode this same CDR3.

The source material was peripheral blood, sampled in a trial of Ad26.COV2.S vaccine versus placebo. This TCR was sampled from a person aged 18-65 years who received the Ad26.COV2.S COVID-19 vaccine or a placebo. The chain is built from TRBV5-4 and TRBJ1-1; tentatively, D is TRBD1 (6 bases). CDR3 in DNA: TGTGCCAGCAGCTTGGCACAGGGGAACACTGAAGCTTTCTTT. Amino acids: CASSLAQGNTEAFF.